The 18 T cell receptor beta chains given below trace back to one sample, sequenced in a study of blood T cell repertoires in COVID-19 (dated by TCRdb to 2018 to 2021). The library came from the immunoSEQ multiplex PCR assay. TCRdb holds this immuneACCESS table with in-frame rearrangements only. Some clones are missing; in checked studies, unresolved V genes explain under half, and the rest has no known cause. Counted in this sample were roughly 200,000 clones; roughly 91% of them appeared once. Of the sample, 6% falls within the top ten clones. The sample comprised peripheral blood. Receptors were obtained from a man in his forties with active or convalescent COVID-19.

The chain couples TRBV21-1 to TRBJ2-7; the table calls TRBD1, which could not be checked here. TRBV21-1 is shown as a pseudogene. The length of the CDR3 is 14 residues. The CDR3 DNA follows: TGTGCCAGCAGCGGGTCCGGAAGACACTACGAGCAGTACTTC. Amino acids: CASSGSGRHYEQYF.

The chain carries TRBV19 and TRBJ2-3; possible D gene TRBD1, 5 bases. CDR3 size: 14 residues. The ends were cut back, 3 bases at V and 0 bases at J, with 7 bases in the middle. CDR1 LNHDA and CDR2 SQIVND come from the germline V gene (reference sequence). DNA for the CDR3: TGTGCCAGTAGTATGGGGCAGAGCACAGATACGCAGTATTTT. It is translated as CASSMGQSTDTQYF.

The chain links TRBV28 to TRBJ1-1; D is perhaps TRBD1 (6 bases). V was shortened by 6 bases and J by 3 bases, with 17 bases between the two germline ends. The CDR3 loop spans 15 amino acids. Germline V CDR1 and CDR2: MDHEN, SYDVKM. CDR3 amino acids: CASSTGGARDTEAFF. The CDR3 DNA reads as TGTGCCAGCAGCACCGGGGGGGCGAGGGACACTGAAGCTTTCTTT.

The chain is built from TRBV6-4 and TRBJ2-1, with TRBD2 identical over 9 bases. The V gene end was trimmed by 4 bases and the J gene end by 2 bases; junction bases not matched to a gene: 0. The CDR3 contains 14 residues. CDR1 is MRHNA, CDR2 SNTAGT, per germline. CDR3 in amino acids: CASSGGGAYNEQFF. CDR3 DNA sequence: TGTGCCAGCAGTGGCGGGGGGGCCTACAATGAGCAGTTCTTC.

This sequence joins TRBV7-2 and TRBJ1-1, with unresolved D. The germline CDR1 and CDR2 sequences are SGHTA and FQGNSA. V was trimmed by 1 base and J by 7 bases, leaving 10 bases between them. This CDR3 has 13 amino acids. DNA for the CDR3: TGTGCCAGCAGCTTAGGAATTCAGGTTGAAGCTTTCTTT. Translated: CASSLGIQVEAFF.

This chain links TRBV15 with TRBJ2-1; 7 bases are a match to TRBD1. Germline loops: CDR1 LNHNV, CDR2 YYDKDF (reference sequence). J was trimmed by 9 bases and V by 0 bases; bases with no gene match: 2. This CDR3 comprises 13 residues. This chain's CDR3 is CATSREAGGEQFF. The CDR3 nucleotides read TGTGCCACCAGCAGAGAAGCAGGGGGTGAGCAGTTCTTC. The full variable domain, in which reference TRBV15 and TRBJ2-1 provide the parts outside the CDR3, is DAMVIQNPRYQVTQFGKPVTLSCSQTLNHNVMYWYQQKSSQAPKLLFHYYDKDFNNEADTPDNFQSRRPNTSFCFLDIRSPGLGDTAMYLCATSREAGGEQFFGPGTRLTVL.

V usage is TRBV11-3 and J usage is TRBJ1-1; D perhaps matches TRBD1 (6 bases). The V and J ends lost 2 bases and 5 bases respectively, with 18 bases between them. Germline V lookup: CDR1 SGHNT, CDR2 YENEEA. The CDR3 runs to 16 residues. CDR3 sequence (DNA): TGTGCCAGCAGCTTACACCCTACAGGGTTGAGTACTGAAGCTTTCTTT. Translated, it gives CASSLHPTGLSTEAFF.

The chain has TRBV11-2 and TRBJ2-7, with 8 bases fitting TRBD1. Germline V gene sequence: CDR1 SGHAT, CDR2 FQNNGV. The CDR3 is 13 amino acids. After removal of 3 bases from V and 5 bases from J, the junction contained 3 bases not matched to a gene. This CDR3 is CASSLDRDHEQYF. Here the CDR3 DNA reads TGTGCCAGCAGCTTGGACAGGGACCACGAGCAGTACTTC.

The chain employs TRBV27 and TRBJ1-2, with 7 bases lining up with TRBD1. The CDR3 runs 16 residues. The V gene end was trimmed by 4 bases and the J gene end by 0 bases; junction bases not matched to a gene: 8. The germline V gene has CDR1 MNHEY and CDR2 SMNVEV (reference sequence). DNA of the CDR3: TGTGCCAGCAGTTCGGTACAGGGGAAGGCTAACTATGGCTACACCTTC. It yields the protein CASSSVQGKANYGYTF.

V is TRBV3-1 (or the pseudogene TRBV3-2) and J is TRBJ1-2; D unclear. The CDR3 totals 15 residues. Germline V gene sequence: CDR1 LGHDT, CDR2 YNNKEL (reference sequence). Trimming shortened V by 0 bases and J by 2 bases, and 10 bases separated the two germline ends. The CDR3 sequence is CASSQDPGPNYGYTF. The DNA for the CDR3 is TGTGCCAGCAGCCAAGATCCGGGTCCGAACTATGGCTACACCTTC.

DNA for the CDR3: TGTGCCAGCAGCCAAGGCCAGGGGGGTTCCAGAAACACCATATATTTT. Its translation is CASSQGQGGSRNTIYF. The chain combines TRBV3-1 (or the pseudogene TRBV3-2) with TRBJ1-3; the match to TRBD1 covers 7 bases. Germline loops: CDR1 LGHDT, CDR2 YNNKEL (reference sequence). The J segment lost 5 bases and the V segment lost 1 base, leaving 8 bases of the junction unmatched. The CDR3 has 16 residues.

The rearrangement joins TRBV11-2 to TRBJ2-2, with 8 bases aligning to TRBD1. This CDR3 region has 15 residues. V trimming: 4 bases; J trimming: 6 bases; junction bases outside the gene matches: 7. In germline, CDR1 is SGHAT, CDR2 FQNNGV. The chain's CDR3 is CASSSARTGPGELFF. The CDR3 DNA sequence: TGTGCCAGCAGCTCCGCCCGGACAGGGCCCGGGGAGCTGTTTTTT. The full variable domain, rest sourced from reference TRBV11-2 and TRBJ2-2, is EAGVAQSPRYKIIEKRQSVAFWCNPISGHATLYWYQQILGQGPKLLIQFQNNGVVDDSQLPKDRFSAERLKGVDSTLKIQPAKLEDSAVYLCASSSARTGPGELFFGEGSRLTVL.

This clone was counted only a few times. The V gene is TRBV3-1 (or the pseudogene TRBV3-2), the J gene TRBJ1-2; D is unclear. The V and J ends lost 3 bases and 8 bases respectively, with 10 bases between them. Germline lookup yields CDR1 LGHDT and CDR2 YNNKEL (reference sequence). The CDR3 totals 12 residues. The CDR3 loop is CASSQLEAGYTF. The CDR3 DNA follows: TGTGCCAGCAGCCAGTTAGAAGCCGGCTACACCTTC.

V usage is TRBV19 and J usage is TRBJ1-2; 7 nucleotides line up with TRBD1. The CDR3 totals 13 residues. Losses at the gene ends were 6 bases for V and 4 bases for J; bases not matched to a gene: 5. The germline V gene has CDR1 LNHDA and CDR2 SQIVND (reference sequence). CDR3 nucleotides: TGTGCCAGTAGCCGGGACAGACTCTATGGCTACACCTTC. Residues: CASSRDRLYGYTF.

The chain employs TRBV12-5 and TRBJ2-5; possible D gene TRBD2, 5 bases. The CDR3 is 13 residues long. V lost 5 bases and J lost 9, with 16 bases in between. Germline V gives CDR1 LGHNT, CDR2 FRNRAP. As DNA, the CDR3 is TGTGCTAGTGGTCCGAGGGAGTCCGAGGCCCAGTACTTC. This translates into CASGPRESEAQYF.

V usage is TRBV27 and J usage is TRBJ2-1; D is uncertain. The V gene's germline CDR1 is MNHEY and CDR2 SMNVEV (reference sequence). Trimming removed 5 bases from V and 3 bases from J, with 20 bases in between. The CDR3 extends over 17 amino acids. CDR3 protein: CASSPITKAFDYNEQFF. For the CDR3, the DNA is TGTGCCAGCAGTCCCATTACTAAGGCGTTCGACTACAATGAGCAGTTCTTC.

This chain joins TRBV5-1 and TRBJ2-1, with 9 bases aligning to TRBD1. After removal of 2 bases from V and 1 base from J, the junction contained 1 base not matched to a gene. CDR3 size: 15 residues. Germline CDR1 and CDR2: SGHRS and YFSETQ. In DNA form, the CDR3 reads TGCGCCAGCAGCTTAGGGACAGGGTCCTACAATGAGCAGTTCTTC. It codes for CASSLGTGSYNEQFF.

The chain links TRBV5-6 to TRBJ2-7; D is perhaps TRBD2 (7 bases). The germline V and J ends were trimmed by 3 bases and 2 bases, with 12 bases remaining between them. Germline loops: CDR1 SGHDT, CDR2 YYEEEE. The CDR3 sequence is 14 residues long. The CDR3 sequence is CASSWGGSAYEQYF. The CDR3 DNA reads TGTGCCAGCAGCTGGGGGGGCAGTGCCTACGAGCAGTACTTC. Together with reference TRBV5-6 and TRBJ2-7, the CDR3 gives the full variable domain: DAGVTQSPTHLIKTRGQQVTLRCSPKSGHDTVSWYQQALGQGPQFIFQYYEEEERQRGNFPDRFSGHQFPNYSSELNVNALLLGDSALYLCASSWGGSAYEQYFGPGTRLTVT.